A selection of T cell receptor beta chains follows, all from one sample in a study of siplizumab effects on memory and regulatory T cells. The data were produced by immunoSEQ multiplex PCR, yet TCRdb's version contains in-frame clones alone and is incomplete. The table lists roughly 100,000 clones, 80% to 95% of them singletons. Sequencing was carried out using CD4+ T cells sorted from blood. Source of these receptors: a human donor in good health. Both conserved end residues are part of each CDR3. D genes are given only for firm matches. Size tells how often a clone was seen (once, few, many) or the class of an expanded clone, and some rows leave it out.

clone size,J gene,V gene,D gene,CDR3 DNA,CDR3 protein
NA,TRBJ1-6,TRBV5-1,NA,TGCGCCAGCAGCTTGACCATCAATTCACCCCTCCACTTT,CASSLTINSPLHF
NA,TRBJ2-1,TRBV5-6,TRBD1,TGTGCCAGCAGCGGTTTGGGACAGGGAAGTATCGGGCAGTTCTTC,CASSGLGQGSIGQFF
NA,TRBJ2-3,TRBV11-2,TRBD1,TGTGCCAGCAGCCCGGGACAGATCACAGATACGCAGTATTTT,CASSPGQITDTQYF
NA,TRBJ1-6,TRBV6-5,NA,TGTGCCAGCAGTCTCTATAATTCACCCCTCCACTTT,CASSLYNSPLHF
NA,TRBJ2-3,TRBV18,TRBD2,TGTGCCAGCTCACAGGGACTAGGTATCACAGATACGCAGTATTTT,CASSQGLGITDTQYF
NA,TRBJ1-1,TRBV15,TRBD1,TGTGCCACCAGCAGAGGGGACAGAAGCACTGAAGCTTTCTTT,CATSRGDRSTEAFF
NA,TRBJ1-4,TRBV28,TRBD1,TGTGCCAGCAGTGCCCGCGGACAGGGGACTAATGAAAAACTGTTTTTT,CASSARGQGTNEKLFF
NA,TRBJ2-7,TRBV28,NA,TGTGCCAGCAGTCCCCTTTTCCGCGGCGACGAGCAGTACTTC,CASSPLFRGDEQYF
NA,TRBJ1-1,TRBV14,NA,TGTGCCAGCAGCCGGATGACAGGAGGAACTGAAGCTTTCTTT,CASSRMTGGTEAFF
NA,TRBJ1-2,TRBV7-9,NA,TGTGCCAGCAGCTTAGGAAGGCTGCAGGGCCTAATTAACTATGGCTACACCTTC,CASSLGRLQGLINYGYTF
NA,TRBJ1-1,TRBV14,NA,TGTGCCAGCAGCCTACCTGGGGCCAGCTATTTCATCCCTGAAGCTTTCTTT,CASSLPGASYFIPEAFF
NA,TRBJ2-5,TRBV13,TRBD2,TGTGCCAGCAGCATCGAAAGGACTAGCGGGAGCGTTTTGGGTTGGAGGGAGCAGTACTTC,CASSIERTSGSVLGWREQYF
NA,TRBJ2-1,TRBV6-5,NA,TGTGCCAGCAGTTCCTCCCGGGGGTATGAGCAGTTCTTC,CASSSSRGYEQFF
once,TRBJ2-1,TRBV7-3,NA,TGTGCCAGCAGCTTAAGTGCGGGACGGTATGAGCAGTTCTTC,CASSLSAGRYEQFF
NA,TRBJ1-5,TRBV15,NA,TGTGCCACCAGCAGTCTGGGGGCAGGCCAGCCCCAGCATTTT,CATSSLGAGQPQHF
NA,TRBJ2-7,TRBV28,NA,TGTGCCACATTCGAGGTGGGGGGTTACTACGAGCAGTACTTC,CATFEVGGYYEQYF
NA,TRBJ2-3,TRBV7-3,TRBD1,TGTGCCAGCAGCAAAACCCGACAGGGGCCCCCTGCGGGAACGCAGTATTTT,CASSKTRQGPPAGTQYF
NA,TRBJ2-7,TRBV5-4,TRBD1,TGTGCCAGCAGACCCCGGACAGGGGCCCCGGACGAGCAGTACTTC,CASRPRTGAPDEQYF
NA,TRBJ2-3,TRBV2,TRBD2,TGTGCCAGCAGTGACAAACGGACTAGCGGGAGGGTGGGTGATACGCAGTATTTT,CASSDKRTSGRVGDTQYF
NA,TRBJ1-2,TRBV7-9,NA,TGTGCCAGCAGCTTAGACAGAAGCTATGGCTACACCTTC,CASSLDRSYGYTF
NA,TRBJ2-7,TRBV20-1,NA,TGCAGTGCTGCAGGGGGGTACGAGCAGTACTTC,CSAAGGYEQYF
once,TRBJ2-4,TRBV10-1,TRBD2,TGCGCCAGCAGTACTTCCCGAGTTTTCGCGGGAGGAAAAAACATTCAGTACTTC,CASSTSRVFAGGKNIQYF
NA,TRBJ2-1,TRBV6-4,NA,TGTGCCAGCAGTGACAGGGGGAGGAATAATGAGCAGTTCTTC,CASSDRGRNNEQFF
NA,TRBJ2-7,TRBV6-5,NA,TGTGCCAGCAGTTATTCTGCGGTCAGGGGCCACGAGCAGTACTTC,CASSYSAVRGHEQYF
NA,TRBJ2-1,TRBV7-6,NA,TGTGCCAGCAGCTTATCGAGAGCAAGGCATGGTGAGCAGTTCTTC,CASSLSRARHGEQFF
NA,TRBJ2-2,TRBV6-1,TRBD1,TGTGCCAGCAAAGGGACAGCCGATACCACCGGGGAGCTGTTTTTT,CASKGTADTTGELFF